This T cell receptor beta chain comes out of a study of read filtering for tumor transcriptome and immune sequencing. Study-wide background: Fewer than 10 patients were R-ISS I, some 15 were R-ISS II, roughly 7 were R-ISS III. RNA-seq yielded only roughly 75 to 1,300 TCR reads, IR-seq about 3.5 to 11 million.

CDR3 length equals 13 residues. Germline V lookup: CDR1 SGHRS, CDR2 YFSETQ. V shed 4 bases and J shed 4 bases, with 9 bases lying between them. The library was built from around 400 ng RNA with molecular barcoded adaptors for alpha/delta and beta/gamma chains. Each CDR3 protein gets one entry after TCRdb re-called the reads with MiXCR. The data contain around 65,000 distinct CDR3 sequences, less than 20% of them singletons. Findings and caveats of the study: Dropping single-read clonotypes raised IR-seq and RNA-seq shared-clonotype correlation.

This clonotype was observed many times. What it binds is unknown. The TCR originated in a donor at least 40 years old with multiple myeloma. The chain is built from TRBV5-1 and TRBJ2-1; D remains unclear. What was sequenced was a population of CD138-negative cells sorted from bone marrow. The CDR3 DNA reads TGCGCCAGCAGCCCCCGGGCATACAATGAGCAGTTCTTC. Amino acid sequence: CASSPRAYNEQFF.